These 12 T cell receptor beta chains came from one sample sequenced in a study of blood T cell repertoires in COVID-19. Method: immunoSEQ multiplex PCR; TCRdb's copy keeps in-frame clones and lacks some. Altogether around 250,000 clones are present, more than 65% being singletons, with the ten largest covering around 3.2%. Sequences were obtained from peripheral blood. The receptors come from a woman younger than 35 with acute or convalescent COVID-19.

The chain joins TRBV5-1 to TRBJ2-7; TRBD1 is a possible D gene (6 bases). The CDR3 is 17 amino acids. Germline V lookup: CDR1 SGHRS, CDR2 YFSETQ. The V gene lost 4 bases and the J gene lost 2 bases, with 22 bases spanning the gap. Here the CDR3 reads CASSGAGTKRGTYEQYF. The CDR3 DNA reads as TGCGCCAGCAGCGGAGCCGGGACAAAAAGGGGGACCTACGAGCAGTACTTC.

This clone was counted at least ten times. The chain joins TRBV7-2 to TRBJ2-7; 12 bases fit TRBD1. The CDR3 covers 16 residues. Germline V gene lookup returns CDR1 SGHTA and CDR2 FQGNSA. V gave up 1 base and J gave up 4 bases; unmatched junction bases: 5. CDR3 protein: CASSLDGTGGAYEQYF. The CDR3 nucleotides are TGTGCCAGCAGCTTAGATGGGACAGGGGGCGCTTACGAGCAGTACTTC.

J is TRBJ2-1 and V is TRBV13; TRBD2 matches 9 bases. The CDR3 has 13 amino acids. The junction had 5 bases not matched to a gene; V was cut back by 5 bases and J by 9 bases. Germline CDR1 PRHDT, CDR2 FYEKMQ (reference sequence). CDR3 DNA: TGTGCCAGCAGCGCGGGGGGGAGTCCTGAGCAGTTCTTC. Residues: CASSAGGSPEQFF.

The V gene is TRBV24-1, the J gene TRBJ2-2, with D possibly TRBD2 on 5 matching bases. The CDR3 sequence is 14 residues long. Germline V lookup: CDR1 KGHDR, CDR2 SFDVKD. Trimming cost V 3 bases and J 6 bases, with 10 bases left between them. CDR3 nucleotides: TGTGCCACCAGTGATGAGAACGGGGCCGGGGAGCTGTTTTTT. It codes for CATSDENGAGELFF.

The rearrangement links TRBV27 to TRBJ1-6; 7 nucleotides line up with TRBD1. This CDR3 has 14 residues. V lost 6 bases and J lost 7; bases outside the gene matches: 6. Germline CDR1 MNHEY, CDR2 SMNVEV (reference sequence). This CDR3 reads CASRKGQQNSPLHF. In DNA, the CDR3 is TGTGCCAGCAGGAAGGGACAGCAGAATTCACCCCTCCACTTT.

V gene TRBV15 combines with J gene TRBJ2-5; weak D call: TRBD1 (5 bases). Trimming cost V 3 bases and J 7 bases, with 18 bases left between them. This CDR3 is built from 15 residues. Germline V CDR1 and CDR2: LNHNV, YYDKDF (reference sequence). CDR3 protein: CATSRGQGSLGTQYF. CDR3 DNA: TGTGCCACCAGCAGGGGTCAGGGCAGCCTGGGGACCCAGTACTTC.

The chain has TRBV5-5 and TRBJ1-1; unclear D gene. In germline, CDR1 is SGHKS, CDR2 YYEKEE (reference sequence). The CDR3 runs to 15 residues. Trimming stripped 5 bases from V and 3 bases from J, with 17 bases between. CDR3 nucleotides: TGTGCCAGCAGGACTCCAGCAACGGGGTACACTGAAGCTTTCTTT. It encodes CASRTPATGYTEAFF.

Here the CDR3 DNA reads TGTGCCAGCAACTGGGACTGGGGGGATGAGCAGTTCTTC. Encoded protein: CASNWDWGDEQFF. This chain uses TRBV5-6 with TRBJ2-1; possible D gene TRBD2, 6 bases. Germline CDR1 is SGHDT and CDR2 is YYEEEE. The CDR3 is 13 amino acids. V lost 6 bases, J lost 8 bases, and 15 bases lay in between. The full variable domain, completed using reference TRBV5-6 and TRBJ2-1, is DAGVTQSPTHLIKTRGQQVTLRCSPKSGHDTVSWYQQALGQGPQFIFQYYEEEERQRGNFPDRFSGHQFPNYSSELNVNALLLGDSALYLCASNWDWGDEQFFGPGTRLTVL.

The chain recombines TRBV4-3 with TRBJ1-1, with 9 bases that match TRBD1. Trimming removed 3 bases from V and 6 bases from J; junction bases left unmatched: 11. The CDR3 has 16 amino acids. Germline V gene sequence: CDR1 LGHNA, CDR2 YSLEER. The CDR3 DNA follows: TGCGCCAGCAGCCAGAGGGACAGGGTAAGATTTGCTGAAGCTTTCTTT. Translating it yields CASSQRDRVRFAEAFF.

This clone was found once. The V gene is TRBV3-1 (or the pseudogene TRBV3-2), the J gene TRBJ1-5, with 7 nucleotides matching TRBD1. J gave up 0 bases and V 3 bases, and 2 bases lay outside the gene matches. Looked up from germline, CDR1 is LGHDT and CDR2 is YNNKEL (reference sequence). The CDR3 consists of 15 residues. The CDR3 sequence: CASSQTGRSNQPQHF. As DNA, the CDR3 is TGTGCCAGCAGCCAGACAGGGCGTAGCAATCAGCCCCAGCATTTT.

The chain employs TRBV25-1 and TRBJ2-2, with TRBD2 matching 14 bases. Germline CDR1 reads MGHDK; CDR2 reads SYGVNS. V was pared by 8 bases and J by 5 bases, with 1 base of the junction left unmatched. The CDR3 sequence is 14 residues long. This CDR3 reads CASGLAGGTGELFF. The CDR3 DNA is TGTGCCAGCGGACTAGCGGGAGGTACCGGGGAGCTGTTTTTT.

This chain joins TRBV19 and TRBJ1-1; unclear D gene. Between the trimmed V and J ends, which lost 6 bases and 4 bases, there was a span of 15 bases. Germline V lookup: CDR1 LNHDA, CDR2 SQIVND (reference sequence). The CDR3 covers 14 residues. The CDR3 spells CASSPTVPGTEAFF. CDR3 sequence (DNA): TGTGCCAGTAGCCCCACGGTCCCGGGCACTGAAGCTTTCTTT.